The 30 T cell receptor beta chains listed next were all sequenced from one sample in a study of vaccination and CD4 T cells after COVID-19 (dated by TCRdb to about 2022). Receptor libraries were prepared by PCR. The instrument was an Illumina iSeq 100. DNA from cultured CD4+ T cells was subjected to TCR sequencing with the Oncomine TCR Beta short-read assay at the Johns Hopkins FTIC core. Clones were called with MiXCR by TCRdb after fastp trimmed the public reads at Q25, and only in-frame beta chains were retained. Each entry merges the rows of one CDR3 protein and shows their most common DNA and genes. The sample includes fewer than 15,000 distinct CDR3 sequences, with approximately 56% observed a single time. Clones ranked in the top ten supply roughly 19% of the sample. No cognate antigen is known for these TCRs. In light of the paper, this sample's treatment or condition label describes: approximately 9-day PBMC culture with coronavirus spike peptide pools or control peptides (ViraFEST assay).

Sequenced input: CD4+ T cells from blood, cultured in vitro. Receptors originate from a human donor who had recovered from COVID-19.

The rearrangement links TRBV6-5 to TRBJ2-5; D is ambiguous. The CDR3 is 16 amino acids. The ends were cut back, 0 bases at V and 1 base at J, with 12 bases in the middle. The germline V gene encodes CDR1 MNHEY and CDR2 SVGAGI. CDR3 nucleotides: TGTGCCAGCAGTTACTCGATGGGTTTACGCCAAGAGACCCAGTACTTC. This codes for CASSYSMGLRQETQYF.

This clonotype has more than one count but fewer than ten. V usage is TRBV6-1 and J usage is TRBJ1-6; D is ambiguous. The CDR3 length is 16 residues. V dropped 7 bases and J dropped 0 bases, with 13 bases sitting between them. Germline loops: CDR1 MNHNS, CDR2 SASEGT. The CDR3: CASKTQTFSYNSPLHF. The CDR3 DNA is TGTGCCAGCAAAACGCAGACCTTCTCCTATAATTCACCCCTCCACTTT.

This CDR3 reads CASNLQGQNTGELFF. CDR3 coding DNA: TGCGCCAGCAACCTACAGGGGCAGAACACCGGGGAGCTGTTTTTT. V is TRBV5-1 and J is TRBJ2-2; 7 positions agree with TRBD1. Germline-derived CDR1 and CDR2 are SGHRS and YFSETQ. This CDR3 is built from 15 residues. Unmatched junction bases numbered 6, after V lost 6 bases and J lost 1 base. Full variable domain (outside the CDR3, taken from reference TRBV5-1 and TRBJ2-2): KAGVTQTPRYLIKTRGQQVTLSCSPISGHRSVSWYQQTPGQGLQFLFEYFSETQRNKGNFPGRFSGRQFSNSRSEMNVSTLELGDSALYLCASNLQGQNTGELFFGEGSRLTVL.

This clonotype was seen more than once but under ten times. This rearrangement joins TRBV27 to TRBJ1-2; D unresolved. Looked up from germline, CDR1 is MNHEY and CDR2 is SMNVEV (reference sequence). V gave up 7 bases and J gave up 1 base, with 19 bases separating them. The CDR3 runs 16 residues. This chain's CDR3 is CASTPAGGPFNYGYTF. As DNA, the CDR3 is TGTGCCAGCACCCCCGCGGGAGGTCCTTTTAACTATGGCTACACCTTC.

This clonotype was observed once. J is TRBJ1-2 and V is TRBV6-2 or TRBV6-3, with 7 nucleotides matching TRBD1. The germline gives CDR1 MNHEY, CDR2 SVGEGT. There are 17 residues in the CDR3. J was trimmed by 0 bases and V by 7 bases; bases with no gene match: 14. For the CDR3, the DNA is TGTGCCAGCACCACCAGTTATTCGGGACAGACTAACTATGGCTACACCTTC. Translated: CASTTSYSGQTNYGYTF.

This clonotype was observed a handful of times. J is TRBJ2-3 and V is TRBV7-3; TRBD2 is a possible D gene (6 bases). Trimming stripped 5 bases from V and 4 bases from J, with 22 bases between. Germline V CDR1 and CDR2: SGHTA, FQGTGA. The CDR3 runs to 17 residues. Here the CDR3 DNA reads TGTGCCAGCAGCCCCGCCGGGACTTCCGACCCCGCAGATACGCAGTATTTT. Its protein is CASSPAGTSDPADTQYF.

The genes are TRBV7-8 and TRBJ1-1; perhaps TRBD1 as D (6 bases). V was trimmed by 1 base and J by 3 bases, leaving 9 bases between them. The CDR3 has 14 amino acids. The germline gives CDR1 SGHVS, CDR2 FQNEAQ. The CDR3 DNA reads TGTGCCAGCAGCTTAGTGCGGACAGACACTGAAGCTTTCTTT. It yields the protein CASSLVRTDTEAFF.

The gene calls are TRBV7-3 and TRBJ2-3; D gene uncertain. This CDR3 is built from 12 residues. The germline V gene encodes CDR1 SGHTA and CDR2 FQGTGA. The V end was cut by 2 bases, the J end by 2 bases, with 2 bases between. The CDR3 DNA follows: TGTGCCAGCAGCTTAGACACAGATACGCAGTATTTT. It codes for CASSLDTDTQYF.

J is TRBJ2-3 and V is TRBV24-1; TRBD2 matches 14 bases. The CDR3 consists of 14 residues. Germline V CDR1 and CDR2: KGHDR, SFDVKD. Unmatched junction bases numbered 5, after V lost 6 bases and J lost 10 bases. CDR3 sequence: CATSPGLAGASQYF. Written as DNA, the CDR3 is TGTGCCACCAGTCCGGGACTAGCGGGGGCCTCGCAGTATTTT.

This chain links TRBV2 with TRBJ2-1; a possible D gene is TRBD2 (7 bases). The germline V gene encodes CDR1 SNHLY and CDR2 FYNNEI. The CDR3 covers 15 residues. Trimming left V 3 bases short and J 2 bases short, with 11 bases between. The CDR3 sequence: CASSEGGATYNEQFF. The CDR3 DNA sequence: TGTGCCAGCAGTGAGGGGGGGGCTACCTACAATGAGCAGTTCTTC.

This clonotype showed up just a few times. The chain is built from TRBV10-3 and TRBJ2-5; D gene uncertain. Deletions cut 3 bases from V and 5 bases from J, with 16 bases between. Germline-derived CDR1 and CDR2 are ENHRY and SYGVKD. The CDR3 runs to 15 residues. CDR3 nucleotide sequence: TGTGCCATCAGTGACAAGGACGCTCGGTCGGAGACCCAGTACTTC. Translating gives CAISDKDARSETQYF.

This clonotype has only a few counts. This sequence joins TRBV30 and TRBJ1-2, with 9 nucleotides matching TRBD1. The germline gives CDR1 GTSNPN, CDR2 SVGIG (reference sequence). Germline trimming cut 0 bases from V and 6 bases from J; bases unmatched to any gene: 8. The length of the CDR3 is 15 residues. In DNA form, the CDR3 reads TGTGCCTGGAGTGTACAGGGGGCGTTATATAATGGCTACACCTTC. Translated, it gives CAWSVQGALYNGYTF.

The rearrangement joins TRBV6-2 or TRBV6-3 to TRBJ2-5; D is undetermined. In germline, CDR1 is MNHEY, CDR2 SVGEGT. The V and J ends lost 6 bases and 6 bases respectively, with 14 bases between them. The CDR3 is made up of 13 amino acids. The DNA of the CDR3 is TGTGCCAGCAGCCTCGAAATCCAGAAGACCCAGTACTTC. It codes for CASSLEIQKTQYF.

The CDR3 reads CAWSENYGSPLHF. CDR3 DNA sequence: TGTGCCTGGAGTGAGAATTACGGTTCACCCCTCCACTTT. The chain is built from TRBV30 and TRBJ1-6; no reliable D call. CDR1 and CDR2 from the germline V gene are GTSNPN and SVGIG (reference sequence). Trimming left V 1 base short and J 9 bases short, with 10 bases between. The CDR3 extends over 13 amino acids.

This clonotype was recorded a few times. The rearrangement joins TRBV20-1 to TRBJ1-2; the match to TRBD1 covers 9 bases. With 6 bases clipped from V and 8 bases from J, the junction kept 7 bases outside the gene matches. The CDR3 totals 12 residues. Germline V CDR1 and CDR2: DFQATT, SNEGSKA (reference sequence). The CDR3 coding sequence is TGCAGTGCCGTACAGGGGGCGCGAGGCTACACCTTC. Protein sequence: CSAVQGARGYTF.

This clonotype was observed a few times. The chain joins TRBV2 to TRBJ1-5; D unresolved. Germline-derived CDR1 and CDR2 are SNHLY and FYNNEI. The CDR3 spans 15 residues. V lost 5 bases to trimming and J lost 0 bases, with 11 bases between them. The CDR3 DNA is TGTGCCAGCAGTCAGGAAGGAAATAGCAATCAGCCCCAGCATTTT. This encodes CASSQEGNSNQPQHF. The full variable domain, its missing parts supplied by reference TRBV2 and TRBJ1-5, is EPEVTQTPSHQVTQMGQEVILRCVPISNHLYFYWYRQILGQKVEFLVSFYNNEISEKSEIFDDQFSVERPDGSNFTLKIRSTKLEDSAMYFCASSQEGNSNQPQHFGDGTRLSIL.

The gene calls are TRBV12-3 or TRBV12-4 and TRBJ1-5; no clear D. Trimming removed 5 bases from V and 3 bases from J, with 8 bases in between. The CDR3 consists of 13 residues. The CDR3: CASSPVDNQPQHF. The CDR3 region has the DNA TGTGCCAGCAGTCCCGTAGACAATCAGCCCCAGCATTTT.

This clonotype was recorded once. The chain joins TRBV7-6 to TRBJ2-6; no definite D call. This CDR3 spans 15 amino acids. CDR1 and CDR2 from the germline V gene are SGHVS and FNYEAQ. V lost 3 bases, J lost 2 bases, and 8 bases lay in between. CDR3 DNA sequence: TGTGCCAGCAGCTTTCGACCTGCTGGGGCCAACGTCCTGACTTTC. The encoded protein is CASSFRPAGANVLTF.

This clonotype was seen more than once but under ten times. The chain employs TRBV4-2 and TRBJ1-2, with 8 nucleotides matching TRBD1. With V trimmed by 0 bases and J by 1 base, 7 bases remained unmatched. The CDR3 totals 17 residues. Germline values: CDR1 LGHNA, CDR2 YNFKEQ. CDR3 sequence reads: CASSQEAGQGDNYGYTF. The CDR3 nucleotides read TGTGCCAGCAGCCAAGAGGCAGGACAGGGCGATAACTATGGCTACACCTTC.

CDR3 sequence: CASSLAGGRGTEAFF. Here the CDR3 DNA reads TGTGCCAGCAGCTTAGCCGGGGGGCGAGGCACTGAAGCTTTCTTT. The chain is built from TRBV7-8 and TRBJ1-1; TRBD1 is a possible D gene (6 bases). Deletions cut 0 bases from V and 4 bases from J, with 12 bases between. The germline V gene encodes CDR1 SGHVS and CDR2 FQNEAQ. This CDR3 contains 15 residues. The variable domain in full, completed from reference TRBV7-8 and TRBJ1-1, reads GAGVSQSPRYKVAKRGQDVALRCDPISGHVSLFWYQQALGQGPEFLTYFQNEAQLDKSGLPSDRFFAERPEGSVSTLKIQRTQQEDSAVYLCASSLAGGRGTEAFFGQGTRLTVV.

The chain recombines TRBV14 with TRBJ1-4, with unresolved D. The V end was cut by 4 bases, the J end by 8 bases, with 11 bases between. CDR1 and CDR2 from the germline V gene are SGHDN and FVKESK. CDR3 length equals 13 residues. In DNA form, the CDR3 reads TGTGCCAGCAGCCGGAGCCTGGGGGAAAAACTGTTTTTT. Its protein is CASSRSLGEKLFF.

This clonotype was detected a few times. This rearrangement joins TRBV28 to TRBJ1-5; 8 bases map to TRBD1. The CDR3 runs to 15 residues. Germline CDR1 reads MDHEN; CDR2 reads SYDVKM. V shed 5 bases, J shed 4 bases, and the junction held 7 bases outside the gene matches. This CDR3 is CASSPITGGNQPQHF. The CDR3, as DNA: TGTGCCAGCAGTCCGATTACAGGGGGGAATCAGCCCCAGCATTTT.

The chain links TRBV20-1 to TRBJ2-5; the D gene is possibly TRBD2 (6 bases). V lost 2 bases and J 4 bases, leaving 14 bases between the germline ends. This CDR3 spans 14 amino acids. CDR1 is DFQATT, CDR2 SNEGSKA, per germline (reference sequence). The CDR3 reads CSARPSVGGETQYF. CDR3 sequence (DNA): TGCAGTGCTAGACCTAGCGTGGGAGGAGAGACCCAGTACTTC.

A single count supports this clonotype. No conserved phenylalanine or tryptophan ends this CDR3, so it is likely a read error. The V call is TRBV19, the J call TRBJ1-5; D is ambiguous. Trimming took off 2 bases at V and 4 bases at J, with 6 bases between the two ends. Germline loops: CDR1 LNHDA, CDR2 SQIVND (reference sequence). The CDR3 sequence is 13 residues long. DNA for the CDR3: TGTGCCAGTAGTATATGGGAAAATCAGCCCCAGCATCTT. Translated: CASSIWENQPQHL.

This clonotype was seen a few times. The CDR3 loop reads CSALPAGYITRVTQYF. The CDR3 region has the DNA TGCAGTGCCCTCCCCGCAGGCTACATAACACGGGTTACGCAGTATTTT. This chain connects TRBV20-1 to TRBJ2-3, with D unresolved. This CDR3 region has 16 residues. Trimming cost V 6 bases and J 8 bases, with 27 bases left between them. The germline gives CDR1 DFQATT, CDR2 SNEGSKA (reference sequence).

The genes are TRBV7-2 and TRBJ2-4; D ambiguous. This CDR3 is 13 amino acids long. Germline values: CDR1 SGHTA, CDR2 FQGNSA. V was clipped by 8 bases and J by 2 bases, with 10 bases between them. Here the CDR3 DNA reads TGTGCCAGCCGAAAAAGTCCCAAAAACATTCAGTACTTC. Translation gives CASRKSPKNIQYF.

The rearrangement links TRBV12-3 or TRBV12-4 to TRBJ1-1; D not resolved. The CDR3 sequence is 12 residues long. The germline V and J ends were trimmed by 7 bases and 3 bases, with 9 bases remaining between them. CDR3 DNA: TGTGCCAGCACCGTCGAAGACACTGAAGCTTTCTTT. Amino acid sequence: CASTVEDTEAFF.

This clonotype was counted between two and nine times. The V call is TRBV4-3, the J call TRBJ1-1; D possibly corresponds to TRBD1 (6 bases). Per germline, CDR1 LGHNA and CDR2 YSLEER. Trimming removed 0 bases from V and 0 bases from J, with 14 bases in between. The CDR3 length is 17 residues. CDR3 nucleotide sequence: TGCGCCAGCAGCCAAGACCGGTCGGGGGCGATGAACACTGAAGCTTTCTTT. It translates to CASSQDRSGAMNTEAFF.

This sequence joins TRBV28 and TRBJ2-1; D ambiguous. With 6 bases removed from V and 7 bases from J, the gap between germline ends came to 16 bases. This CDR3 region has 14 residues. CDR1 and CDR2 (germline): MDHEN, SYDVKM. CDR3 region: CASSPSGGPNEQFF. CDR3 bases: TGTGCCAGCAGCCCCTCGGGTGGACCGAATGAGCAGTTCTTC.

This clonotype has a handful of counts. The rearrangement links TRBV27 to TRBJ1-1; D possibly corresponds to TRBD1 (5 bases). V lost 7 bases to trimming and J lost 4 bases, with 16 bases between them. This CDR3 is 14 amino acids long. CDR1 and CDR2 (germline): MNHEY, SMNVEV (reference sequence). CDR3 DNA: TGTGCCAGCACCCCCGCGGGACCTCTCACTGAAGCTTTCTTT. It codes for CASTPAGPLTEAFF.